This note documents a single TCR beta chain sequence. Its target is unknown. The donors were members of the roughly 120-subject validation cohort (separate from the roughly 670-subject first cohort). This sample stems from a study of cytomegalovirus exposure and HLA in healthy donors. Study in general: Later, an analysis reported that the 120 or so validation repertoires had used the same platform as the approximately 720 first-cohort repertoires. Study results and caveats: Most sequenced TCRs were rare (though some public TCRs occurred in many donors). The investigators catalogued 150 to 200 TCR beta chains as cytomegalovirus-associated.

Germline V gene lookup returns CDR1 SNHLY and CDR2 FYNNEI. The V gene end was trimmed by 3 bases and the J gene end by 3 bases; junction bases not matched to a gene: 7. CDR3 length equals 16 residues. Generated by immunoSEQ multiplex PCR, the TCRdb table keeps only in-frame clones and is missing some. This sample yields over 150,000 clones, of which 70% to 85% are seen a single time; roughly an eighth belongs to the top ten. The J gene is TRBJ2-5, the V gene TRBV2; TRBD2 aligns across 10 bases. This sequence was found in a young woman in good health and CMV-seropositive. The sample taken for sequencing was PBMCs. The chain's CDR3 is CASSDSSGRPKETQYF. For the CDR3, the DNA is TGTGCCAGCAGTGATTCTAGCGGGAGACCAAAAGAGACCCAGTACTTC.